The clone carrying this T cell receptor (beta chain) turned up a few times. Its antigen is still unknown. V trimming: 5 bases; J trimming: 1 base; junction bases outside the gene matches: 4. CDR1 and CDR2 from the germline V gene are LNHDA and SQIVND (reference sequence). This CDR3 comprises 14 residues. TCRdb itself ran the 5' RACE reads through MiXCR, one entry per CDR3 protein. The table records about 60,000 distinct CDR3 sequences, about 10% of them present only once. This record belongs to a study of early T cells in non-severe SARS-CoV-2 infection. Whole-study results and caveats: Reliance on VDJdb matching favored anti-spike CD8 responses; private and CD4 specificities were missed.

The chain uses TRBV19 and TRBJ2-5, with 7 bases that match TRBD1. The TCR originated in an adult who was a healthcare worker with PCR-confirmed SARS-CoV-2 infection or an uninfected control (not recorded which). The input for sequencing was whole blood, taken at baseline. The CDR3 region is CASSAGTVQETQYF. CDR3 DNA: TGTGCCAGTAGTGCCGGGACAGTCCAAGAGACCCAGTACTTC.